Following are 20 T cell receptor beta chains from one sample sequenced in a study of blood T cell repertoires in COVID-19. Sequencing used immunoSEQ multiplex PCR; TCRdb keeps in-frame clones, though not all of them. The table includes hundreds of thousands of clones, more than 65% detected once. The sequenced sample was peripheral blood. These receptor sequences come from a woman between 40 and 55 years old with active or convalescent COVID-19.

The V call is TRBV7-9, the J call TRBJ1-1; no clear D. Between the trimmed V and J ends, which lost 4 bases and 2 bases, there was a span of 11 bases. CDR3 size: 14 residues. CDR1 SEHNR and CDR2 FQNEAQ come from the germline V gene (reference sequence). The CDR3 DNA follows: TGTGCCAGCAGCTGGGCCAGCCTCAACACTGAAGCTTTCTTT. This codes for CASSWASLNTEAFF.

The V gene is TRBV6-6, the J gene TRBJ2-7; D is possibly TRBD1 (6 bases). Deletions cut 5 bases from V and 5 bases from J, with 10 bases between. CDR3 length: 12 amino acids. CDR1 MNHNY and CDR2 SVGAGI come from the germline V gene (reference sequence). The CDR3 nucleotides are TGTGCCAGCAGTACAGGGTGGGACGAGCAGTACTTC. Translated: CASSTGWDEQYF.

CDR3 region: CASRGTGNLYNSPLHF. CDR3 nucleotide sequence: TGTGCCAGCAGAGGGACAGGCAACCTCTATAATTCACCCCTCCACTTT. The chain combines TRBV2 with TRBJ1-6; 8 nucleotides agree with TRBD1. The germline V gene has CDR1 SNHLY and CDR2 FYNNEI. This CDR3 has 16 amino acids. Germline trimming cut 6 bases from V and 3 bases from J; bases unmatched to any gene: 7.

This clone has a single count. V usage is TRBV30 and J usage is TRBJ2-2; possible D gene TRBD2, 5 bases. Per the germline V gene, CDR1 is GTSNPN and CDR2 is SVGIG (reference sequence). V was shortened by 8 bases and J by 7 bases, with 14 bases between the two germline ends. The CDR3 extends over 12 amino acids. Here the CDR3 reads CAGTEGGGELFF. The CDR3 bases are TGTGCCGGCACCGAGGGTGGCGGGGAGCTGTTTTTT.

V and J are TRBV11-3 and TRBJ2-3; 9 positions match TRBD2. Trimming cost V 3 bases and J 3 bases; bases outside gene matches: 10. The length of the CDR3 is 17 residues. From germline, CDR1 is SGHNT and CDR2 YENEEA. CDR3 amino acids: CASSLRLAGSGTDTQYF. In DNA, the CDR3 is TGTGCCAGCAGCTTGAGGCTAGCGGGGTCAGGGACAGATACGCAGTATTTT.

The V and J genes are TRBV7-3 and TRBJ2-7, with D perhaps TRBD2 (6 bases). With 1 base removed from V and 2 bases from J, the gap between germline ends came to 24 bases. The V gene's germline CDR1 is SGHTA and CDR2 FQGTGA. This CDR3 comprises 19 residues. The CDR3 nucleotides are TGTGCCAGCAGCTTAATGATCCCGGCGGAGGGAGAATTCCCCTACGAGCAGTACGTC. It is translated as CASSLMIPAEGEFPYEQYV.

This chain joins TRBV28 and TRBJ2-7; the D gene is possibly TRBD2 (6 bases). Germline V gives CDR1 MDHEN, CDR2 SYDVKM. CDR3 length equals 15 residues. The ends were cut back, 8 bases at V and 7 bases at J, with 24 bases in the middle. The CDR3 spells CASPGGAVGVGEQYF. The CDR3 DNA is TGTGCCAGCCCAGGAGGGGCGGTGGGTGTGGGGGAGCAGTACTTC.

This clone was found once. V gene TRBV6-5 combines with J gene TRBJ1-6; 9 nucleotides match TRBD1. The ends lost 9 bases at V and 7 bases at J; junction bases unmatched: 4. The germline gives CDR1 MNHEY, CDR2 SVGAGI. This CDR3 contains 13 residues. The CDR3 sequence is CASVGQGNSPLHF. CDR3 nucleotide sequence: TGTGCCAGTGTAGGACAGGGGAATTCACCCCTCCACTTT.

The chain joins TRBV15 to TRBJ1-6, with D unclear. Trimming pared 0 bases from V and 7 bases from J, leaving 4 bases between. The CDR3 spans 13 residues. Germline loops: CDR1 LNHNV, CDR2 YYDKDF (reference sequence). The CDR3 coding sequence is TGTGCCACCAGCAGAGATCTAAATTCACCCCTCCACTTT. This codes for CATSRDLNSPLHF.

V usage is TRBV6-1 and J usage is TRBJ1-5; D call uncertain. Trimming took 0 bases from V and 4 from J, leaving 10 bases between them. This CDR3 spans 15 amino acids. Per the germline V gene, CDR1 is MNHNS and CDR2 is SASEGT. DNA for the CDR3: TGTGCCAGCAGTGAAGCGCTGACTCTTAATCAGCCCCAGCATTTT. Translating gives CASSEALTLNQPQHF.

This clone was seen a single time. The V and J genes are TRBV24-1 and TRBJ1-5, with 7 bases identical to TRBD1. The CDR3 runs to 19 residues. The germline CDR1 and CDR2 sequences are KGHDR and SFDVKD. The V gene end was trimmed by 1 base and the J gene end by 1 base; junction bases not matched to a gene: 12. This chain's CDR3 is CATSDFHPRDSESNQPQHF. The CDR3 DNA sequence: TGTGCCACCAGTGATTTTCATCCTCGGGACAGTGAGAGCAATCAGCCCCAGCATTTT.

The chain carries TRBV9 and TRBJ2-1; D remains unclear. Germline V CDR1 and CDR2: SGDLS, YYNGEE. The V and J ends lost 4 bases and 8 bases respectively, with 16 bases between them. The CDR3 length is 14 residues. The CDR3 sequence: CASSLQLPRDEQFF. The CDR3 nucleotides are TGTGCCAGCAGCCTACAGTTGCCCCGCGATGAGCAGTTCTTC.

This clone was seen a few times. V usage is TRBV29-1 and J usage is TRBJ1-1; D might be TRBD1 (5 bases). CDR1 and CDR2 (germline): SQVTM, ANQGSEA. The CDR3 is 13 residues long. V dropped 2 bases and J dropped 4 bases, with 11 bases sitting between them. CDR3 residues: CSVEQGRATEAFF. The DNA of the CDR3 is TGCAGCGTTGAACAGGGCAGGGCCACTGAAGCTTTCTTT.

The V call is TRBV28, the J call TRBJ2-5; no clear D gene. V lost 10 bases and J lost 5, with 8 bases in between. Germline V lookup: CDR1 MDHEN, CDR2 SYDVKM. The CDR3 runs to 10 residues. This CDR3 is CATAGETQYF. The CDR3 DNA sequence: TGTGCCACCGCCGGGGAGACCCAGTACTTC.

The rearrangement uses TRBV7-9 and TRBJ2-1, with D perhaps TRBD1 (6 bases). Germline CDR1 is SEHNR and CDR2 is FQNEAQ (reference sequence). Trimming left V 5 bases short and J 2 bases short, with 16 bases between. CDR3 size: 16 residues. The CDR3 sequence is CASSAGAGAPYNEQFF. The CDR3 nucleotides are TGTGCCAGCAGCGCTGGGGCAGGGGCACCCTACAATGAGCAGTTCTTC.

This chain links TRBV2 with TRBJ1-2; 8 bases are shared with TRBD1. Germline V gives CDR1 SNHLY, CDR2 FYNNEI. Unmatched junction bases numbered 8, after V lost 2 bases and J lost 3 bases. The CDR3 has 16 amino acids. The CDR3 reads CASSEPRQGSDYGYTF. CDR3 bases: TGTGCCAGCAGTGAACCCCGACAGGGGTCGGACTATGGCTACACCTTC.

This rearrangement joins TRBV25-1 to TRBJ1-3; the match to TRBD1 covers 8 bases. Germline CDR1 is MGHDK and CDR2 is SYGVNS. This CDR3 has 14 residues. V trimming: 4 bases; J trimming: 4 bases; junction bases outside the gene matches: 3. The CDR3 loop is CASSGTGRGNTIYF. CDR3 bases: TGTGCCAGCAGTGGGACAGGGAGGGGAAACACCATATATTTT.

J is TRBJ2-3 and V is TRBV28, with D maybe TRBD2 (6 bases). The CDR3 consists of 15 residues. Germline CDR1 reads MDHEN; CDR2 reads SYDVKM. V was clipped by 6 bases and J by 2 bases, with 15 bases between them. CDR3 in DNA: TGTGCCAGCAGCCCTAGAGGCGGGAACACAGATACGCAGTATTTT. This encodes CASSPRGGNTDTQYF.

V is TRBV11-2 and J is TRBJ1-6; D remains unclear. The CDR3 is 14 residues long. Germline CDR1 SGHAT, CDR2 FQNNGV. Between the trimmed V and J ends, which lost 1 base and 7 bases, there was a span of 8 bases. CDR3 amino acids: CASSLGQSNSPLHF. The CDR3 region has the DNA TGTGCCAGCAGCTTAGGGCAGTCGAATTCACCCCTCCACTTT.

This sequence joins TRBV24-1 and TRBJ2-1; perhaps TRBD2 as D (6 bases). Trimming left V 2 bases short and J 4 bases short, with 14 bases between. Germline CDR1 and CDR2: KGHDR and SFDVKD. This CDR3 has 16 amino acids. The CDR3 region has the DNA TGTGCCACCAGTGATTCCTCTAGCGAGCTATACAATGAGCAGTTCTTC. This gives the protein CATSDSSSELYNEQFF.